Listed below are T cell receptor beta chains from one sample, sequenced in a study of T cells after yellow fever vaccination. Each CDR3 protein gets one entry after TCRdb re-called the 5' RACE reads with MiXCR. The sample carries about 360,000 distinct CDR3 sequences, approximately 6% recorded once. The specimen was PBMCs, collected 5 days after the yellow fever booster vaccination. The receptors here all came from a man aged 25 to 40 who received the YFV17D yellow fever vaccine. Each CDR3 is given with its conserved first and last residue. The D gene is left open where the match is weak. The size entry is marked missing in some rows and otherwise reads once, few, many or a size class.

DNA | CDR3 | J | V | size | D
TGTGCCAGCAGAAACAGCGGCAATCAGCCCCAGCATTTT | CASRNSGNQPQHF | TRBJ1-5 | TRBV27 | many | -
TGTGCCAGCAGCCCAACAGTGTCTGGGGCCAACGTCCTGACTTTC | CASSPTVSGANVLTF | TRBJ2-6 | TRBV12-3/TRBV12-4 | many | -
TGCAGTGCTAGAGAGGCTAGCGGGTCAGATACGCAGTATTTT | CSAREASGSDTQYF | TRBJ2-3 | TRBV20-1 | few | TRBD2
TGTGCCACCAGGTTATCGGCGGGAGATGAGCAGTTCTTC | CATRLSAGDEQFF | TRBJ2-1 | TRBV6-5 | - | TRBD2
TGTGCCAGCTCTGCGGGGGCAGAAGACGAGCAGTACTTC | CASSAGAEDEQYF | TRBJ2-7 | TRBV18 | few | -
TGTGCCAGCAGCGGAGCGTATAGCAATCAGCCCCAGCATTTT | CASSGAYSNQPQHF | TRBJ1-5 | TRBV7-2 | - | -
TGTGCCAGCAGCTTAGGGGGCGTAGAAAAACTGTTTTTT | CASSLGGVEKLFF | TRBJ1-4 | TRBV13 | few | -
TGTGCCAGCAGTTACGTGACCCCTTCCGGGGAGCTGTTTTTT | CASSYVTPSGELFF | TRBJ2-2 | TRBV6-5 | many | -
TGCAGTGCTAGAGATGCACGATCCTCTGGGGCCAACGTCCTGACTTTC | CSARDARSSGANVLTF | TRBJ2-6 | TRBV20-1 | few | -
TGCGCCAGCAGCCAAGATGGGGGGTTTAATGAAAAACTGTTTTTT | CASSQDGGFNEKLFF | TRBJ1-4 | TRBV4-3 | many | -
TGCGCCAGCAGCTCTCCCGGGACCGGCGTCGGGAACACTGAAGCTTTCTTT | CASSSPGTGVGNTEAFF | TRBJ1-1 | TRBV5-1 | few | -
TGCGCCAGCACCGTGGGACAACCCTTAGAGACCCAGTACTTC | CASTVGQPLETQYF | TRBJ2-5 | TRBV5-1 | few | -
TGTGCCAGCAGCGTAGCTGTCGCGGGCAGTGGGAATGAGCAGTTCTTC | CASSVAVAGSGNEQFF | TRBJ2-1 | TRBV9 | - | -